This T cell receptor (beta chain) was recorded in a study of identical twins. This CDR3 comprises 15 residues. V shed 1 base and J shed 11 bases, with 20 bases lying between them. Germline V gene data show CDR1 as PRHDT and CDR2 as FYEKMQ (reference sequence). Each CDR3 protein gets one entry after TCRdb re-called the 5' RACE reads with MiXCR. The sample yields roughly 1.6 million distinct CDR3 sequences, less than 40% seen once. The sequence came from a newborn girl in good health. Source material: cord blood. The chain links TRBV13 to TRBJ2-5; D is possibly TRBD2 (7 bases). CDR3 region: CASSLVGGATYEQYF. The CDR3 bases are TGTGCCAGCAGCTTAGTAGGGGGGGCGACGTATGAGCAGTACTTC.